This TCR beta chain was sequenced during a study of cytomegalovirus exposure and HLA in healthy donors. Overall study context: Among the 398 genotyped donors, approximately 82% were placed in the Caucasian-associated ancestry cluster.

CDR3 length equals 14 residues. Germline values: CDR1 SGHRS, CDR2 YFSETQ. The V end lost 0 bases, the J end lost 4 bases, and 8 bases lay between the germline ends. A multiplex PCR was run with 60 Vbeta primers and 13 Jbeta primers. The table came from immunoSEQ multiplex PCR; TCRdb's copy has only in-frame clones and leaves some out. The sample lists 150,000 to 200,000 clones; roughly 68% were seen once. The material sequenced was PBMCs. The chain employs TRBV5-1 and TRBJ1-3, with a possible D match to TRBD1 (6 bases). The clonotype was recovered from a woman aged 25-40 years in good health and CMV-seronegative. This CDR3 reads CASSLEDSGNTIYF. The DNA of the CDR3 is TGCGCCAGCAGCTTGGAGGACAGCGGAAACACCATATATTTT.